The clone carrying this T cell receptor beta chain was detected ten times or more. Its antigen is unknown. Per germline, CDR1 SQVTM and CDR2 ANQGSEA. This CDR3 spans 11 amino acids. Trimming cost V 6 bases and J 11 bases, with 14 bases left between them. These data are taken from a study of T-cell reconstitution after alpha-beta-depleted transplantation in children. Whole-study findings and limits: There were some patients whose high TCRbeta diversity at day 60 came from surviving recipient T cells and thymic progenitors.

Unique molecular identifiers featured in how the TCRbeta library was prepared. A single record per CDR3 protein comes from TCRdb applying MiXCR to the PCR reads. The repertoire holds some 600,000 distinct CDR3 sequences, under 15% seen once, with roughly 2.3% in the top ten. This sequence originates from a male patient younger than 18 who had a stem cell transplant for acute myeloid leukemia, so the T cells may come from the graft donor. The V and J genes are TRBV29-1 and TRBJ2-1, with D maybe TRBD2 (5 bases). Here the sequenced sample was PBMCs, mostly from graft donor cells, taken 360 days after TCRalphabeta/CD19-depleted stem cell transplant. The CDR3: CSVEGSGKQFF. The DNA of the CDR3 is TGCAGCGTAGAGGGTTCGGGAAAGCAGTTCTTC.